Each of the 30 T cell receptor beta chains below was sequenced from the same sample in a study of blood T cell repertoires in COVID-19. Generated by immunoSEQ multiplex PCR, the TCRdb table keeps only in-frame clones and is missing some. The data contain about 230,000 clones, over 75% of them singletons. The material sequenced was peripheral blood. The receptor set was obtained from a man over 45 with COVID-19, enrolled during active disease.

The rearrangement uses TRBV30 and TRBJ1-6; TRBD1 is a possible D gene (5 bases). The CDR3 runs to 13 residues. In germline, CDR1 is GTSNPN, CDR2 SVGIG (reference sequence). Deletions cut 5 bases from V and 10 bases from J, with 15 bases between. In DNA, the CDR3 is TGTGCCTGGCGGGGGACTTCCTACTCACCCCTCCACTTT. This codes for CAWRGTSYSPLHF.

V is TRBV10-3 and J is TRBJ2-6; 10 bases line up with TRBD1. Germline assignment: CDR1 ENHRY and CDR2 SYGVKD. The CDR3 spans 17 residues. V shed 4 bases, J shed 0 bases, and the junction held 3 bases outside the gene matches. The CDR3 spells CAISGGDRGSGANVLTF. The DNA for the CDR3 is TGTGCCATCAGTGGGGGGGACAGGGGCTCTGGGGCCAACGTCCTGACTTTC.

This chain joins TRBV3-1 (or the pseudogene TRBV3-2) and TRBJ2-7; TRBD2 agrees at 7 bases. Trimming removed 3 bases from V and 3 bases from J; junction bases left unmatched: 2. Germline V lookup: CDR1 LGHDT, CDR2 YNNKEL (reference sequence). CDR3 length equals 13 residues. CDR3 region: CASSHGDYYEQYF. The CDR3 DNA follows: TGTGCCAGCAGCCACGGGGACTACTACGAGCAGTACTTC.

V usage is TRBV11-3 and J usage is TRBJ2-2; a possible D gene is TRBD1 (5 bases). There are 14 residues in the CDR3. Germline V gives CDR1 SGHNT, CDR2 YENEEA. V lost 2 bases to trimming and J lost 7 bases, with 11 bases between them. The CDR3 spells CASSLFQGGGELFF. The CDR3 nucleotides are TGTGCCAGCAGCTTATTCCAGGGCGGCGGGGAGCTGTTTTTT.

The chain has TRBV18 and TRBJ1-2; 9 bases line up with TRBD1. The CDR3 runs to 14 residues. Germline CDR1 and CDR2: KGHSH and LQKENI. The junction had 3 bases not matched to a gene; V was cut back by 5 bases and J by 2 bases. CDR3 in amino acids: CASSETGGNYGYTF. The CDR3 DNA follows: TGTGCCAGCTCAGAGACAGGGGGGAACTATGGCTACACCTTC. Full variable domain (rest looked up from reference TRBV18 and TRBJ1-2): NAGVMQNPRHLVRRRGQEARLRCSPMKGHSHVYWYRQLPEEGLKFMVYLQKENIIDESGMPKERFSAEFPKEGPSILRIQQVVRGDSAAYFCASSETGGNYGYTFGSGTRLTVV.

This clone was counted between two and nine times. This chain uses TRBV2 with TRBJ2-2; 14 bases agree with TRBD2. The CDR3 length is 18 residues. Trimming removed 5 bases from V and 3 bases from J; junction bases left unmatched: 8. CDR1 SNHLY and CDR2 FYNNEI come from the germline V gene. CDR3 residues: CASSSKGGLAGDTGELFF. The DNA for the CDR3 is TGTGCCAGCAGTTCGAAGGGGGGACTAGCGGGAGACACCGGGGAGCTGTTTTTT.

The chain is built from TRBV5-1 and TRBJ2-1, with D unclear. The CDR3 has 15 residues. Per germline, CDR1 SGHRS and CDR2 YFSETQ. V was trimmed by 0 bases and J by 8 bases, leaving 15 bases between them. The chain's CDR3 is CASSLGQISTHEQFF. Written as DNA, the CDR3 is TGCGCCAGCAGCTTGGGGCAGATCTCCACCCATGAGCAGTTCTTC.

This rearrangement joins TRBV7-8 to TRBJ1-6, with D possibly being TRBD1 (6 bases). The V and J ends lost 8 bases and 7 bases respectively, with 15 bases between them. The CDR3 totals 14 residues. In germline, CDR1 is SGHVS, CDR2 FQNEAQ. Written as DNA, the CDR3 is TGTGCCAGCGGCACCGGGACAAACAATTCACCCCTCCACTTT. This translates into CASGTGTNNSPLHF.

The chain is built from TRBV9 and TRBJ2-3, with 9 bases fitting TRBD1. This CDR3 contains 17 residues. In germline, CDR1 is SGDLS, CDR2 YYNGEE. The trim removed 4 bases at V and 2 bases at J, leaving 11 bases unmatched. CDR3 residues: CASSKTPGQGNTDTQYF. The DNA of the CDR3 is TGTGCCAGCAGCAAAACTCCGGGACAGGGAAACACAGATACGCAGTATTTT. The variable domain in full, with the rest retrieved from reference TRBV9 and TRBJ2-3, is DSGVTQTPKHLITATGQRVTLRCSPRSGDLSVYWYQQSLDQGLQFLIQYYNGEERAKGNILERFSAQQFPDLHSELNLSSLELGDSALYFCASSKTPGQGNTDTQYFGPGTRLTVL.

V and J are TRBV6-5 and TRBJ1-2, with D possibly matching TRBD1 (6 bases). Germline-derived CDR1 and CDR2 are MNHEY and SVGAGI. With 0 bases removed from V and 4 bases from J, the gap between germline ends came to 12 bases. The length of the CDR3 is 15 residues. For the CDR3, the DNA is TGTGCCAGCAGTTACTCGAGGGCGACAGGCTATGGCTACACCTTC. Its protein is CASSYSRATGYGYTF.

This chain uses TRBV10-3 with TRBJ2-1, with a weak D call TRBD1 (5 bases). Germline V gene sequence: CDR1 ENHRY, CDR2 SYGVKD. The CDR3 is 16 residues long. The V end was cut by 0 bases, the J end by 7 bases, with 16 bases between. CDR3 coding DNA: TGTGCCATCAGTGAGTCGAAGGGGTTGGGCAAGAATGAGCAGTTCTTC. Amino acids: CAISESKGLGKNEQFF.

The rearrangement joins TRBV15 to TRBJ2-5; 7 bases agree with TRBD2. Trimming removed 0 bases from V and 4 bases from J; junction bases left unmatched: 5. Germline CDR1 is LNHNV and CDR2 is YYDKDF (reference sequence). The CDR3 length is 15 residues. CDR3 amino acids: CATSRDRSGGETQYF. CDR3 nucleotides: TGTGCCACCAGCAGAGATCGATCGGGGGGAGAGACCCAGTACTTC.

V usage is TRBV2 and J usage is TRBJ1-4; D perhaps matches TRBD1 (6 bases). V gave up 2 bases and J gave up 6 bases, with 7 bases separating them. Looked up from germline, CDR1 is SNHLY and CDR2 is FYNNEI. The CDR3 totals 13 residues. This CDR3 reads CASSEQGYEKLFF. The CDR3 bases are TGTGCCAGCAGTGAACAGGGGTATGAAAAACTGTTTTTT.

J is TRBJ2-3 and V is TRBV15, with D tentatively TRBD2 (6 bases). CDR1 and CDR2 from the germline V gene are LNHNV and YYDKDF (reference sequence). The CDR3 sequence is 17 residues long. Trimming shortened V by 1 base and J by 1 base, and 15 bases separated the two germline ends. CDR3 nucleotide sequence: TGTGCCACCAGCAGAGGCGCCAGCGGGTCGGGCACAGATACGCAGTATTTT. Protein sequence: CATSRGASGSGTDTQYF.

Only one count was recorded for this clone. The gene calls are TRBV7-2 and TRBJ1-6; 9 positions match TRBD1. Germline lookup yields CDR1 SGHTA and CDR2 FQGNSA. Unmatched junction bases numbered 8, after V lost 1 base and J lost 7 bases. This CDR3 comprises 17 residues. The CDR3 here is CASSLGRTGAINSPLHF. Here the CDR3 DNA reads TGTGCCAGCAGCTTAGGAAGGACAGGGGCGATAAATTCACCCCTCCACTTT.

This chain uses TRBV30 with TRBJ2-5, with D possibly matching TRBD1 (5 bases). V was pared by 5 bases and J by 4 bases, with 11 bases between. This CDR3 comprises 12 residues. Germline V gives CDR1 GTSNPN, CDR2 SVGIG (reference sequence). CDR3 in DNA: TGTGCCTGGGGGCAGGGAAGAGAGACCCAGTACTTC. Translating gives CAWGQGRETQYF.

J is TRBJ2-1 and V is TRBV2, with 10 bases that match TRBD2. The V gene end was trimmed by 4 bases and the J gene end by 15 bases; junction bases not matched to a gene: 6. This CDR3 has 12 amino acids. The germline CDR1 and CDR2 sequences are SNHLY and FYNNEI. The CDR3 DNA reads TGTGCCAGCAGTGTAACTAGCGGGACGTGGTTCTTC. Encoded protein: CASSVTSGTWFF.

This clone was recorded once. CDR3 DNA: TGTGCCAGCAGCCCTCGGGGGTCCTACGAGCAGTACTTC. Translation: CASSPRGSYEQYF. The chain employs TRBV7-9 and TRBJ2-7; TRBD2 might be the D (6 bases). Per germline, CDR1 SEHNR and CDR2 FQNEAQ (reference sequence). The CDR3 spans 13 residues. Trimming cost V 5 bases and J 1 base, with 9 bases left between them. The full variable domain, with the rest looked up from reference TRBV7-9 and TRBJ2-7, is DTGVSQNPRHKITKRGQNVTFRCDPISEHNRLYWYRQTLGQGPEFLTYFQNEAQLEKSRLLSDRFSAERPKGSFSTLEIQRTEQGDSAMYLCASSPRGSYEQYFGPGTRLTVT.

The rearrangement joins TRBV24-1 to TRBJ2-7, with 11 bases aligning to TRBD1. Germline loops: CDR1 KGHDR, CDR2 SFDVKD. J was trimmed by 7 bases and V by 3 bases; bases with no gene match: 7. CDR3 length: 15 amino acids. As DNA, the CDR3 is TGTGCCACCAGTGATCCGGACAGGGGGCTGTATGAGCAGTACTTC. Its translation: CATSDPDRGLYEQYF.

This clone was found once. The genes are TRBV24-1 and TRBJ2-1, with a weak D call TRBD1 (6 bases). Germline CDR1 and CDR2: KGHDR and SFDVKD. Trimming took 4 bases from V and 2 from J, leaving 14 bases between them. The CDR3 covers 16 residues. CDR3 sequence reads: CATSDSGTPPYNEQFF. CDR3 bases: TGTGCCACCAGTGACTCCGGGACACCTCCCTACAATGAGCAGTTCTTC.

This rearrangement joins TRBV24-1 to TRBJ2-1; TRBD2 matches 9 bases. Germline CDR1 KGHDR, CDR2 SFDVKD. V trimming: 4 bases; J trimming: 10 bases; junction bases outside the gene matches: 7. The CDR3 has 14 amino acids. CDR3 sequence reads: CATSDQRTSVEQFF. In DNA, the CDR3 is TGTGCCACCAGTGACCAACGGACTAGCGTGGAGCAGTTCTTC.

V usage is TRBV3-1 (or the pseudogene TRBV3-2) and J usage is TRBJ2-3, with D perhaps TRBD2 (7 bases). V lost 0 bases to trimming and J lost 2 bases, with 21 bases between them. The CDR3 extends over 19 amino acids. CDR1 and CDR2 (germline): LGHDT, YNNKEL (reference sequence). CDR3 nucleotides: TGTGCCAGCAGCCAAGATCCCCTAGGGGGGGATTCTAACACAGATACGCAGTATTTT. This gives the protein CASSQDPLGGDSNTDTQYF.

The chain links TRBV10-3 to TRBJ1-5, with 12 bases matching TRBD1. The germline CDR1 and CDR2 sequences are ENHRY and SYGVKD. J gave up 0 bases and V 4 bases, and 10 bases lay outside the gene matches. CDR3 length: 19 amino acids. The CDR3 DNA reads as TGTGCCATCAGTGCCGCTGAGGGACAGGGGGCTCATAGCAATCAGCCCCAGCATTTT. It specifies CAISAAEGQGAHSNQPQHF.

The sample holds a few counts of this clone. The genes are TRBV6-1 and TRBJ1-3; D gene ambiguous. CDR1 is MNHNS, CDR2 SASEGT, per germline. The CDR3 sequence is 12 residues long. Trimming left V 8 bases short and J 0 bases short, with 5 bases between. CDR3 sequence: CASGSSGNTIYF. DNA for the CDR3: TGTGCCAGCGGCAGCTCTGGAAACACCATATATTTT.

This clone has more than one count but fewer than ten. The CDR3 nucleotides read TGTGCCAGCAGCGTAGGGGTCGGTGGGGGGAGTAATTCACCCCTCCACTTT. Residues: CASSVGVGGGSNSPLHF. The V and J genes are TRBV9 and TRBJ1-6; tentative D call: TRBD1 (5 bases). Germline CDR1 is SGDLS and CDR2 is YYNGEE. This CDR3 comprises 17 residues. The V end was cut by 0 bases, the J end by 6 bases, with 16 bases between.

The genes are TRBV11-2 and TRBJ1-4; tentative D call: TRBD1 (5 bases). V lost 1 base and J lost 2, with 14 bases in between. The germline gives CDR1 SGHAT, CDR2 FQNNGV. The CDR3 loop spans 17 amino acids. The CDR3 is CASSLAPVRQTNEKLFF. CDR3 in DNA: TGTGCCAGCAGCTTAGCCCCGGTGCGACAGACTAATGAAAAACTGTTTTTT.

This clone was seen just once. The rearrangement uses TRBV6-5 and TRBJ2-7; 12 nucleotides match TRBD1. The germline CDR1 and CDR2 sequences are MNHEY and SVGAGI. The CDR3 length is 14 residues. The V segment lost 8 bases and the J segment 7 bases; nucleotides outside the gene matches: 9. The CDR3 spells CASHPGTGGREQYF. CDR3 DNA: TGTGCCAGCCACCCCGGGACAGGGGGCCGGGAGCAGTACTTC.

This clone was counted only a few times. The chain has TRBV12-5 and TRBJ2-2, with 9 bases fitting TRBD1. Losses at the gene ends were 4 bases for V and 5 bases for J; bases not matched to a gene: 14. The CDR3 length is 18 residues. CDR1 and CDR2 from the germline V gene are LGHNT and FRNRAP. The CDR3 region has the DNA TGTGCTAGTGGTTCATTTACCTCTCGGGACAGGGATACCGGGGAGCTGTTTTTT. This sequence encodes CASGSFTSRDRDTGELFF.

This chain links TRBV5-1 with TRBJ1-2; D unclear. The CDR3 runs 14 residues. Germline assignment: CDR1 SGHRS and CDR2 YFSETQ. Trimming removed 4 bases at V and 3 bases at J, with 13 bases between. The CDR3 spells CASSERGEDYGYTF. In DNA, the CDR3 is TGCGCCAGCAGCGAACGCGGGGAAGACTATGGCTACACCTTC.

This rearrangement joins TRBV27 to TRBJ1-2; no clear D gene. This CDR3 is 14 amino acids long. V shed 4 bases and J shed 1 base, with 10 bases lying between them. CDR1 MNHEY and CDR2 SMNVEV come from the germline V gene (reference sequence). DNA of the CDR3: TGTGCCAGCAGTTCTAACAGATTTAACTATGGCTACACCTTC. Its translation is CASSSNRFNYGYTF.